The T cell receptor (beta chain) under discussion was sequenced for a study of T cell responses to AZD1222 COVID-19 vaccine. Method: immunoSEQ multiplex PCR; TCRdb's copy keeps in-frame clones and lacks some. Here the sample spans about 56,000 clones, approximately 83% being singletons. This CDR3 region has 18 residues. In germline, CDR1 is SGHTA, CDR2 FQGNSA. The ends were cut back, 4 bases at V and 1 base at J, with 22 bases in the middle. This chain connects TRBV7-2 to TRBJ2-5, with a weak D call TRBD1 (5 bases). This clonotype was obtained from an adult in good health. Sample: peripheral blood, taken on day 0 of AZD1222 vaccination. The CDR3 reads CASSSSPGQGWGQETQYF. The CDR3 DNA reads TGTGCCAGCAGCTCATCCCCCGGGCAGGGTTGGGGCCAAGAGACCCAGTACTTC.